The 8 T cell receptor beta chains presented below share a single source sample, sequenced in a study of blood T cell repertoires in COVID-19. Repertoires were generated with immunoSEQ multiplex PCR, while TCRdb's copy carries only in-frame clones and drops some. In the table there are about 82,000 clones, around 80% of which are singletons. Sequencing used peripheral blood. These receptors all come from a man aged 55-75 years with COVID-19, enrolled during active disease.

This chain joins TRBV9 and TRBJ2-5; tentatively, D is TRBD1 (6 bases). CDR1 is SGDLS, CDR2 YYNGEE, per germline. This CDR3 is built from 14 residues. V lost 3 bases and J lost 2, with 11 bases in between. The chain's CDR3 is CASSADREQETQYF. The CDR3 DNA reads as TGTGCCAGCAGCGCGGACAGAGAACAAGAGACCCAGTACTTC.

This clone showed up just a few times. V is TRBV12-3 or TRBV12-4 and J is TRBJ2-5, with 8 nucleotides matching TRBD1. There are 13 residues in the CDR3. With V trimmed by 6 bases and J by 4 bases, 4 bases remained unmatched. The CDR3 DNA reads TGTGCCAGCAGGTCCAGGGGGCCAGAGACCCAGTACTTC. It codes for CASRSRGPETQYF.

Regarding this clone: Other DNA sequences within the sample encode an identical CDR3. CDR3 DNA: TGCGCCAGCAGCCCGCCCAGCTCTGGGGCCAACGTCCTGACTTTC. Protein product: CASSPPSSGANVLTF. This chain connects TRBV5-1 to TRBJ2-6; no firm D call. The germline V and J ends were trimmed by 4 bases and 0 bases, with 8 bases remaining between them. There are 15 residues in the CDR3. Germline V CDR1 and CDR2: SGHRS, YFSETQ.

The rearrangement links TRBV3-1 (or the pseudogene TRBV3-2) to TRBJ2-1; 7 nucleotides align to TRBD2. The CDR3 spans 15 residues. Germline V gene lookup returns CDR1 LGHDT and CDR2 YNNKEL (reference sequence). The V segment lost 4 bases and the J segment 3 bases; nucleotides outside the gene matches: 6. This chain's CDR3 is CASSRGGNHYNEQFF. As DNA, the CDR3 is TGTGCCAGCAGCCGGGGGGGTAATCACTACAATGAGCAGTTCTTC.

The genes are TRBV25-1 and TRBJ2-7; no reliable D call. The CDR3 runs to 11 residues. CDR1 and CDR2 (germline): MGHDK, SYGVNS. V lost 7 bases and J lost 6, with 10 bases in between. The CDR3 bases are TGTGCCAGCATCGACAAATTCGAGCAGTACTTC. Translated, it gives CASIDKFEQYF.

This chain connects TRBV7-2 to TRBJ2-1; 7 nucleotides align to TRBD2. CDR1 and CDR2 from the germline V gene are SGHTA and FQGNSA. The CDR3 is 15 amino acids. Trimming took 1 base from V and 4 from J; bases not matched to a gene: 4. CDR3 residues: CASSLVPSGYNEQFF. The CDR3 DNA is TGTGCCAGCAGCTTAGTTCCTAGCGGATACAATGAGCAGTTCTTC.

This CDR3 is CASESGSTTGELFF. In DNA form, the CDR3 reads TGCGCCAGCGAAAGCGGGAGCACCACCGGGGAGCTGTTTTTT. The chain joins TRBV10-1 to TRBJ2-2, with TRBD2 identical over 8 bases. There are 14 residues in the CDR3. Germline V lookup: CDR1 WNHNN, CDR2 SYGVQD (reference sequence). V shed 8 bases, J shed 4 bases, and the junction held 6 bases outside the gene matches.

V gene TRBV20-1 combines with J gene TRBJ2-7; the match to TRBD1 covers 7 bases. The V and J ends lost 4 bases and 5 bases, in that order; junction bases with no gene match: 5. Germline values: CDR1 DFQATT, CDR2 SNEGSKA (reference sequence). This CDR3 is 12 amino acids long. Here the CDR3 DNA reads TGCAGTGCTATTGACAGGGTGGACGAGCAGTACTTC. The encoded protein is CSAIDRVDEQYF.